The 20 T cell receptor beta chains below all came from one sample that was sequenced in a study of T cell repertoires in cytomegalovirus infection. One entry per CDR3 protein, called by TCRdb with MiXCR from the reads. Of some 700,000 distinct CDR3 sequences in the sample, 35% are singletons; the top ten hold 2.8%. The sequenced sample was PBMCs. These TCRs come from a human donor in good health (CMV status not recorded). Some clones in this sample may be carry-over from other donors' samples.

This clonotype turned up a few times. The genes are TRBV2 and TRBJ2-1; 10 bases match TRBD1. The germline CDR1 and CDR2 sequences are SNHLY and FYNNEI. Unmatched junction bases numbered 6, after V lost 6 bases and J lost 7 bases. CDR3 length: 14 amino acids. CDR3 nucleotides: TGTGCCAGCAGCCGGGACAGGGGATCTAATGAGCAGTTCTTC. Translating gives CASSRDRGSNEQFF.

The rearrangement uses TRBV6-1 and TRBJ1-5, with D hard to call. CDR1 and CDR2 from the germline V gene are MNHNS and SASEGT. Trimming left V 2 bases short and J 6 bases short, with 8 bases between. The CDR3 is made up of 13 amino acids. The CDR3 nucleotides are TGTGCCAGCAGTGAACTAGAAGCTCAGCCCCAGCATTTT. Translation: CASSELEAQPQHF.

In this sample, this clonotype turned up many times. The rearrangement uses TRBV25-1 and TRBJ1-2; 10 bases fit TRBD1. The V gene's germline CDR1 is MGHDK and CDR2 SYGVNS. Germline trimming cut 2 bases from V and 8 bases from J; bases unmatched to any gene: 2. The CDR3 has 13 residues. CDR3 region: CASSERGQGGYTF. Written as DNA, the CDR3 is TGTGCCAGCAGTGAAAGGGGACAGGGGGGCTACACCTTC.

This clonotype was seen a single time. The rearrangement uses TRBV5-4 and TRBJ2-3, with D possibly matching TRBD2 (6 bases). Per the germline V gene, CDR1 is SGHNT and CDR2 is YYREEE (reference sequence). This CDR3 spans 13 amino acids. V was pared by 10 bases and J by 4 bases, with 16 bases between. The CDR3 sequence: CAGGLRSADTQYF. CDR3 nucleotides: TGTGCCGGAGGACTAAGATCGGCAGATACGCAGTATTTT. Together with reference TRBV5-4 and TRBJ2-3, the CDR3 gives the full variable domain: ETGVTQSPTHLIKTRGQQVTLRCSSQSGHNTVSWYQQALGQGPQFIFQYYREEENGRGNFPPRFSGLQFPNYSSELNVNALELDDSALYLCAGGLRSADTQYFGPGTRLTVL.

The genes are TRBV14 and TRBJ2-7; a weak D match, TRBD2 (5 bases). This CDR3 is built from 15 residues. Germline V gene lookup returns CDR1 SGHDN and CDR2 FVKESK. V was pared by 0 bases and J by 5 bases, with 14 bases between. CDR3 DNA: TGTGCCAGCAGCCAAGAAATAGGAGGAGGAGACGAGCAGTACTTC. It translates to CASSQEIGGGDEQYF.

This clonotype was found a few times. The CDR3 is CASSTGHETQYF. DNA for the CDR3: TGCGCCAGCAGTACGGGTCATGAGACCCAGTACTTC. The V and J genes are TRBV5-1 and TRBJ2-5, with no clear D. The germline gives CDR1 SGHRS, CDR2 YFSETQ. Trimming left V 5 bases short and J 5 bases short, with 10 bases between. CDR3 size: 12 residues.

This clonotype occurred once. The V gene is TRBV30, the J gene TRBJ1-4; 7 bases are shared with TRBD1. Germline loops: CDR1 GTSNPN, CDR2 SVGIG (reference sequence). This CDR3 has 15 residues. V was pared by 2 bases and J by 6 bases, with 9 bases of the junction left unmatched. The CDR3 DNA reads TGTGCCTGGAGTACAGGGGCCGAGAGATATGAAAAACTGTTTTTT. Residues: CAWSTGAERYEKLFF.

A few counts support this clonotype. The V gene is TRBV7-6, the J gene TRBJ2-5; 8 bases are shared with TRBD2. Germline V gene data show CDR1 as SGHVS and CDR2 as FNYEAQ. V shed 5 bases, J shed 9 bases, and the junction held 8 bases outside the gene matches. The CDR3 runs 13 residues. CDR3 sequence reads: CASSHGLAEAQYF. Here the CDR3 DNA reads TGTGCCAGCAGCCACGGACTAGCCGAGGCCCAGTACTTC.

This clonotype was detected a few times. The chain couples TRBV10-3 to TRBJ1-5, with D hard to call. Germline V gene sequence: CDR1 ENHRY, CDR2 SYGVKD. Trimming removed 0 bases from V and 0 bases from J, with 21 bases in between. The CDR3 sequence is 20 residues long. The CDR3 loop is CAISESRQGDSRYSNQPQHF. CDR3 bases: TGTGCCATCAGTGAGTCGCGGCAAGGCGATTCCCGGTATAGCAATCAGCCCCAGCATTTT.

This clonotype showed up just a few times. The chain links TRBV19 to TRBJ1-1, with 9 positions matching TRBD1. The V gene's germline CDR1 is LNHDA and CDR2 SQIVND (reference sequence). CDR3 size: 13 residues. J lost 12 bases, V lost 0 bases, and 5 bases had no gene match. The DNA for the CDR3 is TGTGCCAGTAGTATAGAACAGGGGGCGAAATCTTTCTTT. Encoded protein: CASSIEQGAKSFF.

This clonotype came up a few times. The J gene is TRBJ1-2, the V gene TRBV24-1; D unresolved. This CDR3 has 14 amino acids. Germline CDR1 reads KGHDR; CDR2 reads SFDVKD. Trimming removed 1 base from V and 2 bases from J, with 7 bases in between. The CDR3 reads CATSDLAQNYGYTF. CDR3 nucleotides: TGTGCCACCAGTGATTTAGCACAGAACTATGGCTACACCTTC.

This clonotype was seen more than once but under ten times. V is TRBV2 and J is TRBJ1-1, with D perhaps TRBD1 (6 bases). The germline V gene has CDR1 SNHLY and CDR2 FYNNEI. This CDR3 comprises 15 residues. The ends were cut back, 1 base at V and 1 base at J, with 10 bases in the middle. This CDR3 reads CASSEEDSTNTEAFF. CDR3 sequence (DNA): TGTGCCAGCAGTGAAGAGGACAGTACGAACACTGAAGCTTTCTTT.

This chain connects TRBV11-2 to TRBJ1-3; 9 nucleotides line up with TRBD1. This CDR3 spans 19 amino acids. Trimming took 5 bases from V and 0 from J; bases not matched to a gene: 14. Per germline, CDR1 SGHAT and CDR2 FQNNGV. CDR3 amino acids: CASSPNTGTGILSGNTIYF. CDR3 nucleotide sequence: TGTGCCAGCAGCCCAAATACCGGGACAGGGATACTCTCTGGAAACACCATATATTTT.

The chain uses TRBV27 and TRBJ2-2, with 9 bases fitting TRBD1. The CDR3 contains 14 residues. V lost 6 bases, J lost 7 bases, and 6 bases stayed unmatched. CDR1 is MNHEY and CDR2 is SMNVEV in the germline V gene (reference sequence). CDR3 in amino acids: CASSTGQGIGELFF. DNA for the CDR3: TGTGCCAGCAGCACGGGACAGGGAATCGGGGAGCTGTTTTTT.

This clonotype was seen a single time. A much larger clone differs from this one at a single base, so this may be a read error. No conserved phenylalanine or tryptophan is present at the end of the CDR3, so a read error is the likely explanation. This chain connects TRBV7-2 to TRBJ1-6, with no clear D. The CDR3 runs to 14 residues. Trimming stripped 2 bases from V and 8 bases from J, with 10 bases between. Germline V CDR1 and CDR2: SGHTA, FQGNSA. CDR3 bases: TGTGCCAGCAGCTTAAGGTCAATGGATTCACCCCTCCACTTG. Translating it yields CASSLRSMDSPLHL.

There are many counts of this clonotype. The chain carries TRBV7-9 and TRBJ2-7; D is ambiguous. Germline V gene sequence: CDR1 SEHNR, CDR2 FQNEAQ (reference sequence). CDR3 size: 14 residues. The germline V and J ends were trimmed by 3 bases and 3 bases, with 12 bases remaining between them. CDR3 sequence reads: CASSLERTHYEQYF. DNA of the CDR3: TGTGCCAGCAGCTTGGAAAGGACCCACTACGAGCAGTACTTC. Full variable domain (rest looked up from reference TRBV7-9 and TRBJ2-7): DTGVSQNPRHKITKRGQNVTFRCDPISEHNRLYWYRQTLGQGPEFLTYFQNEAQLEKSRLLSDRFSAERPKGSFSTLEIQRTEQGDSAMYLCASSLERTHYEQYFGPGTRLTVT.

V gene TRBV7-2 combines with J gene TRBJ2-1; no reliable D call. Trimming removed 1 base at V and 10 bases at J, with 11 bases between. CDR1 and CDR2 (germline): SGHTA, FQGNSA. CDR3 length: 13 amino acids. For the CDR3, the DNA is TGTGCCAGCAGCTTAGAACAGATCAAGGAGCAGTTCTTC. It codes for CASSLEQIKEQFF. The full variable domain, in which reference TRBV7-2 and TRBJ2-1 provide the parts outside the CDR3, is GAGVSQSPSNKVTEKGKDVELRCDPISGHTALYWYRQSLGQGLEFLIYFQGNSAPDKSGLPSDRFSAERTGGSVSTLTIQRTQQEDSAVYLCASSLEQIKEQFFGPGTRLTVL.

V gene TRBV15 combines with J gene TRBJ2-2, with TRBD2 matching 12 bases. CDR3 length: 20 residues. After removal of 0 bases from V and 6 bases from J, the junction contained 14 bases not matched to a gene. Germline loops: CDR1 LNHNV, CDR2 YYDKDF (reference sequence). The CDR3 reads CATSRDFGNRLAGVAGELFF. As DNA, the CDR3 is TGTGCCACCAGCAGAGATTTCGGGAACAGACTAGCGGGAGTAGCCGGGGAGCTGTTTTTT.

This clonotype has more than one count but fewer than ten. The chain uses TRBV12-3 or TRBV12-4 and TRBJ2-1; perhaps TRBD2 as D (5 bases). This CDR3 contains 16 residues. V lost 3 bases, J lost 0 bases, and 12 bases lay in between. The CDR3 is CASSFVASSSYNEQFF. Here the CDR3 DNA reads TGTGCCAGCAGTTTCGTAGCGTCAAGCTCCTACAATGAGCAGTTCTTC.

The rearrangement links TRBV10-3 to TRBJ1-5, with 7 positions matching TRBD1. Germline CDR1 is ENHRY and CDR2 is SYGVKD. V dropped 4 bases and J dropped 6; count of bases not matched to a gene: 6. The CDR3 contains 14 residues. The CDR3 loop reads CAISGAGGGQPQHF. CDR3 coding DNA: TGTGCCATCAGTGGGGCAGGGGGAGGTCAGCCCCAGCATTTT.